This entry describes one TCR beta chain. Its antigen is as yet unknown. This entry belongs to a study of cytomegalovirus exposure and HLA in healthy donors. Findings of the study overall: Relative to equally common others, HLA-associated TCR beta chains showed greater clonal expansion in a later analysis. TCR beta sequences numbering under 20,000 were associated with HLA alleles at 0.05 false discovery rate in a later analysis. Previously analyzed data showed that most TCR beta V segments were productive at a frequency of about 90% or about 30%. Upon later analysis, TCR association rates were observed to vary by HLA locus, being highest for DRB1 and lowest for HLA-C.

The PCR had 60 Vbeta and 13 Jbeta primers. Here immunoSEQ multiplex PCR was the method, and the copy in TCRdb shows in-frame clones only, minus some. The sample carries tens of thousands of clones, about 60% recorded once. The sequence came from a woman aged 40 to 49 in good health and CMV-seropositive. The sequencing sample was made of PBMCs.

CDR3 amino acids: CASSPQLQVGYEQYF. In DNA, the CDR3 is TGTGCCAGCAGCCCCCAGCTGCAGGTCGGCTACGAGCAGTACTTC. V and J are TRBV2 and TRBJ2-7; no definite D call. The CDR3 extends over 15 amino acids. Germline-derived CDR1 and CDR2 are SNHLY and FYNNEI. V was trimmed by 6 bases and J by 3 bases, leaving 18 bases between them.